The source of this T cell receptor beta chain is a study of blood T cell repertoires in COVID-19. Study details: From the United States, Italy and Spain came samples of acute and convalescent COVID-19. PBMCs, B-cell-depleted T cells, or T cells provided the cDNA or gDNA that made up the material.

This table comes from immunoSEQ multiplex PCR, and its TCRdb copy is limited to in-frame clones, with some not included. The table records 100,000 or so clones, approximately 80% of them present only once. The CDR3 totals 11 residues. With 8 bases removed from V and 5 bases from J, the gap between germline ends came to 9 bases. Looked up from germline, CDR1 is MDHEN and CDR2 is SYDVKM. The sample consisted of peripheral blood. The V gene is TRBV28, the J gene TRBJ1-2, with D possibly matching TRBD1 (6 bases). The sequence came from a woman of 80 years or more with acute or convalescent COVID-19. The CDR3 DNA sequence: TGTGCCAGCCACAGGGATTATGGCTACACCTTC. It specifies CASHRDYGYTF.